A single sample is the source of the 22 T cell receptor beta chains below, sequenced in a study of cytomegalovirus exposure and HLA in healthy donors. With 60 Vbeta and 13 Jbeta primers, the PCR was carried out. TCRdb keeps only in-frame clones here, not all; method: immunoSEQ multiplex PCR. The sample has about 140,000 clones; more than 60% are singletons. The specimen sequenced was PBMCs. These receptors originate from a woman aged 55-70 years in good health and CMV-seronegative.

The chain employs TRBV9 and TRBJ2-1; D gene ambiguous. Germline CDR1 and CDR2: SGDLS and YYNGEE. The CDR3 runs to 12 residues. Trimming removed 7 bases at V and 7 bases at J, with 12 bases between. The CDR3 loop is CASALDSNEQFF. CDR3 sequence (DNA): TGTGCCAGCGCCCTAGATTCGAATGAGCAGTTCTTC.

The chain is built from TRBV5-6 and TRBJ1-5, with D unresolved. V was trimmed by 4 bases and J by 6 bases, leaving 11 bases between them. CDR3 length equals 13 residues. CDR1 and CDR2 from the germline V gene are SGHDT and YYEEEE. The CDR3 sequence: CASSQVGGQPQHF. Written as DNA, the CDR3 is TGTGCCAGCAGCCAGGTTGGAGGTCAGCCCCAGCATTTT.

The chain's CDR3 is CASSLTGYEQYF. CDR3 coding DNA: TGTGCCAGCAGCCTGACAGGCTACGAGCAGTACTTC. The rearrangement links TRBV6-5 to TRBJ2-5, with D possibly matching TRBD1 (6 bases). The J call is doubtful: the DNA matches TRBJ2-7 better. Germline V lookup: CDR1 MNHEY, CDR2 SVGAGI. There are 12 residues in the CDR3.

This clone occurred a few times. The J gene is TRBJ1-1, the V gene TRBV11-3; a weak D match, TRBD1 (5 bases). V was cut by 2 bases and J by 8 bases, with 15 bases left in between. The CDR3 contains 14 residues. Germline assignment: CDR1 SGHNT and CDR2 YENEEA. In DNA, the CDR3 is TGTGCCAGCAGCTTAACCCCAGGGTCTACAGAAGCTTTCTTT. Translating it yields CASSLTPGSTEAFF.

The chain has TRBV4-3 and TRBJ2-7; tentatively, D is TRBD2 (7 bases). Germline-derived CDR1 and CDR2 are LGHNA and YSLEER. The CDR3 is 15 residues long. Trimming removed 1 base from V and 4 bases from J, with 14 bases in between. Here the CDR3 reads CASSQARGGWYEQYF. In nucleotides, the CDR3 is TGCGCCAGCAGCCAAGCGAGGGGGGGCTGGTACGAGCAGTACTTC.

The chain is built from TRBV11-1 and TRBJ2-1; 7 positions agree with TRBD2. The V gene's germline CDR1 is SGHAT and CDR2 FQDESV (reference sequence). V was clipped by 5 bases and J by 0 bases; unmatched bases: 7. The CDR3 has 16 residues. CDR3 sequence: CASSRAGRSSYNEQFF. In DNA form, the CDR3 reads TGTGCCAGCAGCCGAGCGGGGCGCAGCTCCTACAATGAGCAGTTCTTC.

V usage is TRBV27 and J usage is TRBJ2-5, with 11 bases matching TRBD1. Germline CDR1 and CDR2: MNHEY and SMNVEV (reference sequence). This CDR3 spans 14 amino acids. The V and J ends lost 8 bases and 3 bases, in that order; junction bases with no gene match: 5. The CDR3 coding sequence is TGTGCCAGCTCGGGACAGGGGGGAAAAGAGACCCAGTACTTC. Protein sequence: CASSGQGGKETQYF.

The chain uses TRBV18 and TRBJ2-2; 11 bases agree with TRBD2. The V segment lost 5 bases and the J segment 0 bases; nucleotides outside the gene matches: 5. CDR3 size: 17 residues. Germline CDR1 and CDR2: KGHSH and LQKENI. The CDR3 coding sequence is TGTGCCAGCTCAGCCCTAGCGGGAGGCTCGAACACCGGGGAGCTGTTTTTT. Its translation: CASSALAGGSNTGELFF.

The chain uses TRBV5-4 and TRBJ1-2, with 10 nucleotides matching TRBD1. V dropped 5 bases and J dropped 7; count of bases not matched to a gene: 5. The CDR3 totals 13 residues. From germline, CDR1 is SGHNT and CDR2 YYREEE (reference sequence). This CDR3 is CASRPDRGPGYTF. The CDR3, as DNA: TGTGCCAGCAGACCAGACAGGGGGCCTGGCTACACCTTC.

This clone was picked up one time. This rearrangement joins TRBV6-4 to TRBJ2-7; 10 bases are a match to TRBD1. The CDR3 totals 14 residues. The J segment lost 6 bases and the V segment lost 4 bases, leaving 6 bases of the junction unmatched. Germline lookup yields CDR1 MRHNA and CDR2 SNTAGT. The CDR3 protein is CASSATGGFVEQYF. DNA of the CDR3: TGTGCCAGCAGTGCGACAGGGGGCTTTGTCGAGCAGTACTTC.

CDR3 sequence reads: CASSIGQGLSGYTF. The DNA for the CDR3 is TGTGCCAGTAGTATAGGGCAGGGTCTAAGTGGCTACACCTTC. V gene TRBV19 combines with J gene TRBJ1-2; a weak D match, TRBD1 (5 bases). This CDR3 comprises 14 residues. The germline V and J ends were trimmed by 1 base and 7 bases, with 13 bases remaining between them. Germline CDR1 is LNHDA and CDR2 is SQIVND (reference sequence).

This clone appeared once. The CDR3 bases are TGCAGCGCCCAGGGGCTTTACGAGCAGTACTTC. Residues: CSAQGLYEQYF. The rearrangement links TRBV29-1 to TRBJ2-7; tentative D call: TRBD1 (6 bases). V lost 7 bases to trimming and J lost 4 bases, with 11 bases between them. The germline V gene encodes CDR1 SQVTM and CDR2 ANQGSEA. The length of the CDR3 is 11 residues.

The chain has TRBV4-3 and TRBJ1-4; TRBD1 agrees at 7 bases. CDR3 length: 16 residues. Per germline, CDR1 LGHNA and CDR2 YSLEER. Trimming removed 0 bases from V and 8 bases from J; junction bases left unmatched: 9. CDR3 nucleotide sequence: TGCGCCAGCAGCCAAGATGCGTCAGGGGGTAGAGAAAAACTGTTTTTT. Translated, it gives CASSQDASGGREKLFF.

This clone has just one count. The rearrangement uses TRBV19 and TRBJ2-2, with D perhaps TRBD1 (5 bases). The V gene lost 10 bases and the J gene lost 4 bases, with 13 bases spanning the gap. The germline V gene encodes CDR1 LNHDA and CDR2 SQIVND (reference sequence). The CDR3 sequence is 13 residues long. The DNA of the CDR3 is TGTGCCACCCGAGGAAGGGGCACCGGGGAGCTGTTTTTT. Translating it yields CATRGRGTGELFF.

The chain links TRBV7-3 to TRBJ1-1, with TRBD1 matching 7 bases. The CDR3 has 13 amino acids. The V and J ends lost 1 base and 7 bases, in that order; junction bases with no gene match: 3. Germline CDR1 is SGHTA and CDR2 is FQGTGA. The CDR3 region has the DNA TGTGCCAGCAGCTTAAGGCAGGGGGGTGAAGCTTTCTTT. Translation gives CASSLRQGGEAFF.

The chain links TRBV10-2 to TRBJ2-7, with TRBD1 identical over 8 bases. Germline values: CDR1 WSHSY, CDR2 SAAADI. This CDR3 has 15 amino acids. The V segment lost 8 bases and the J segment 0 bases; nucleotides outside the gene matches: 9. The CDR3 sequence is CASGGRGPASYEQYF. DNA of the CDR3: TGCGCCAGCGGGGGCAGGGGGCCGGCCTCCTACGAGCAGTACTTC.

The chain employs TRBV5-8 and TRBJ2-3; D call uncertain. Trimming took off 2 bases at V and 1 base at J, with 8 bases between the two ends. This CDR3 has 14 residues. Per germline, CDR1 SGHTS and CDR2 YDEGEE. CDR3 bases: TGTGCCAGCAGCTTTGACACTGGCACAGATACGCAGTATTTT. This sequence encodes CASSFDTGTDTQYF.

This chain joins TRBV5-4 and TRBJ1-5; weak D call: TRBD1 (5 bases). Germline V gene data show CDR1 as SGHNT and CDR2 as YYREEE (reference sequence). V lost 4 bases to trimming and J lost 4 bases, with 12 bases between them. This CDR3 has 14 residues. CDR3 nucleotide sequence: TGTGCCAGCAGCGTCGGGGGTGGAAATCAGCCCCAGCATTTT. Translation: CASSVGGGNQPQHF.

The V call is TRBV6-5, the J call TRBJ1-4; tentatively, D is TRBD1 (6 bases). Germline CDR1 and CDR2: MNHEY and SVGAGI. V was trimmed by 6 bases and J by 3 bases, leaving 14 bases between them. The CDR3 consists of 15 residues. CDR3 nucleotide sequence: TGTGCCAGCAGCCCTACAGGGTTCGCTAATGAAAAACTGTTTTTT. Its protein product is CASSPTGFANEKLFF.

This sequence joins TRBV28 and TRBJ2-1; 7 nucleotides agree with TRBD2. V lost 8 bases to trimming and J lost 14 bases; unmatched junction nucleotides: 15. This CDR3 contains 13 residues. Germline V gene lookup returns CDR1 MDHEN and CDR2 SYDVKM. The CDR3 here is CASGGEGSSLEFF. The CDR3 DNA reads as TGTGCCAGCGGAGGGGAGGGCTCGAGTTTGGAGTTCTTC.

The rearrangement links TRBV28 to TRBJ1-5; weak D call: TRBD1 (5 bases). The CDR3 loop spans 16 amino acids. The germline CDR1 and CDR2 sequences are MDHEN and SYDVKM. Trimming took 3 bases from V and 2 from J, leaving 14 bases between them. Here the CDR3 reads CASSLWQGGGNQPQHF. The CDR3 DNA reads TGTGCCAGCAGTTTGTGGCAGGGAGGCGGCAATCAGCCCCAGCATTTT.

The J gene is TRBJ2-1, the V gene TRBV7-9; 11 bases agree with TRBD1. J lost 8 bases, V lost 5 bases, and 5 bases had no gene match. CDR3 length: 14 amino acids. CDR1 is SEHNR and CDR2 is FQNEAQ in the germline V gene (reference sequence). CDR3 nucleotide sequence: TGTGCCAGCAGCCCCGGGACAGGGGGATATGAGCAGTTCTTC. Translating gives CASSPGTGGYEQFF. Looking up the rest from reference TRBV7-9 and TRBJ2-1 gives the full variable domain: DTGVSQNPRHKITKRGQNVTFRCDPISEHNRLYWYRQTLGQGPEFLTYFQNEAQLEKSRLLSDRFSAERPKGSFSTLEIQRTEQGDSAMYLCASSPGTGGYEQFFGPGTRLTVL.